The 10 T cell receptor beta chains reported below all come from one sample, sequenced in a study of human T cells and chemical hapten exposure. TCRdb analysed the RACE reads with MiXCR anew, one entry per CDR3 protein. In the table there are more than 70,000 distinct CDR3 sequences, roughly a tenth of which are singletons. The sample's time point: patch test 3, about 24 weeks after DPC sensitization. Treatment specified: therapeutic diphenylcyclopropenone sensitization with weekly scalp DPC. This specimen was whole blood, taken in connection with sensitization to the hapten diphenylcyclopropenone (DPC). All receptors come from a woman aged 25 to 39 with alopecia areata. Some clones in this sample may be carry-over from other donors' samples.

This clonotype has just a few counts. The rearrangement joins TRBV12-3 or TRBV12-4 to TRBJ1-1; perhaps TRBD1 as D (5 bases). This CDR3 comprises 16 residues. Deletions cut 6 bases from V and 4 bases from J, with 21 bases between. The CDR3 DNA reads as TGTGCCAGCAGCCCTGGGGGGTCGCGGCTGGTCACTGAAGCTTTCTTT. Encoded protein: CASSPGGSRLVTEAFF.

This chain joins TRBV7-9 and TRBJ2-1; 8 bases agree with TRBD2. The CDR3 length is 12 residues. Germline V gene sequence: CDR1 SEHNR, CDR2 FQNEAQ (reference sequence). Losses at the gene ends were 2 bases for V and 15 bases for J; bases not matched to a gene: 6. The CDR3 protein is CASSLPGLVLFF. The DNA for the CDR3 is TGTGCCAGCAGCTTACCGGGACTAGTCCTGTTCTTC.

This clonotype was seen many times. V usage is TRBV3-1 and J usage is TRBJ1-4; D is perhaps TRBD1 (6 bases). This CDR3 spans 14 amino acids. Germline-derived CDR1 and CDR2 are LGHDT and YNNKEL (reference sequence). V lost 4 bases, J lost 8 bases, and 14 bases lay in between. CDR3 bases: TGTGCCAGCAGCCGCCGGACAGCGCGAGAAAAACTGTTTTTT. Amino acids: CASSRRTAREKLFF.

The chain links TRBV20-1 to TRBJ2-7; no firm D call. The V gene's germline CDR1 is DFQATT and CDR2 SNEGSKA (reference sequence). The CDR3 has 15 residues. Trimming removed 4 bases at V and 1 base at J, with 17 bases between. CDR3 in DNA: TGCAGTGCTACGGCCCTGAGGTCTGATTCCTACGAGCAGTACTTC. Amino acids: CSATALRSDSYEQYF.

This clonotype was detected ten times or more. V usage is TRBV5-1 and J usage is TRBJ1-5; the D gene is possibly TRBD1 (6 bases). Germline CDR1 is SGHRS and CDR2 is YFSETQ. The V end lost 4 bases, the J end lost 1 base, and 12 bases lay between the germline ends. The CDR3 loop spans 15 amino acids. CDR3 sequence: CASSQGLSSNQPQHF. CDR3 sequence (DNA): TGCGCCAGCAGCCAGGGGCTTTCGAGCAATCAGCCCCAGCATTTT.

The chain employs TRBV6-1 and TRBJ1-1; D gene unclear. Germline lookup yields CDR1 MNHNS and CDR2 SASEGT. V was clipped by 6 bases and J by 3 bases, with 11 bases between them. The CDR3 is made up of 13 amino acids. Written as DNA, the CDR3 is TGTGCCAGCAGGCTGATCTCCGACACTGAAGCTTTCTTT. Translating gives CASRLISDTEAFF.

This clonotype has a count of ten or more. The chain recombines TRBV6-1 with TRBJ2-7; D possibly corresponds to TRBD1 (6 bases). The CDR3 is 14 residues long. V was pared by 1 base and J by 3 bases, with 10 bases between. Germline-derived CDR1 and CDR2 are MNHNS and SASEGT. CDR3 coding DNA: TGTGCCAGCAGTGAAGGGGTACAGGGCTACGAGCAGTACGTC. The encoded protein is CASSEGVQGYEQYV.

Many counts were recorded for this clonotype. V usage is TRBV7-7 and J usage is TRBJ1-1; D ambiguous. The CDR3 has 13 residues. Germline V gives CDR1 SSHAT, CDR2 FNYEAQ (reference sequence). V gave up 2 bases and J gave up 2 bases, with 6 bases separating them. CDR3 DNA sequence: TGTGCCAGCAGCTTACTGTTCAACACTGAAGCTTTCTTT. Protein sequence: CASSLLFNTEAFF.

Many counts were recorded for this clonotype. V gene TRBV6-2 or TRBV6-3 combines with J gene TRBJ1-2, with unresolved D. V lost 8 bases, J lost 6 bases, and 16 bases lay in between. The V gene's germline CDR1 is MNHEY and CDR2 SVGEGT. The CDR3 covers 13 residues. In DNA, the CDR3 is TGTGCCAGCGTCAATCCGGGCGCCCATGGCTACACCTTC. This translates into CASVNPGAHGYTF.

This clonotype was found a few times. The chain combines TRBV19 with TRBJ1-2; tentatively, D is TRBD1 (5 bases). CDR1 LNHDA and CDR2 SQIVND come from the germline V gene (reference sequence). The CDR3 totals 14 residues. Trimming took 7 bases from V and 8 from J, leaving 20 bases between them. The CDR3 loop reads CASIPPGRRGGYTF. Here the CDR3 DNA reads TGTGCCAGTATCCCTCCGGGCAGGAGGGGCGGCTACACCTTC.